These 27 T cell receptor beta chains came from one sample sequenced in a study of CD8+ T cells in alopecia areata. Lesional scalp punch biopsies and peripheral blood were collected from alopecia areata patients. RNA was extracted and reverse transcribed into cDNA as the sequencing template. Produced via immunoSEQ multiplex PCR; TCRdb's table is partial and in-frame only. The repertoire consists of about 5,900 clones, with 50% to 75% occurring once and the leading ten covering roughly an eighth. Sequencing was performed on skin. These TCRs come from a human donor with alopecia areata.

The chain links TRBV2 to TRBJ1-1; D possibly corresponds to TRBD1 (5 bases). The germline CDR1 and CDR2 sequences are SNHLY and FYNNEI. Trimming shortened V by 8 bases and J by 4 bases, and 8 bases separated the two germline ends. CDR3 size: 11 residues. CDR3 sequence reads: CASGTGTEAFF. CDR3 sequence (DNA): TGTGCCAGCGGGACGGGCACTGAAGCTTTCTTT.

J is TRBJ1-5 and V is TRBV6-6; possible D gene TRBD1, 6 bases. Trimming cost V 6 bases and J 7 bases, with 16 bases left between them. The germline V gene has CDR1 MNHNY and CDR2 SVGAGI (reference sequence). The CDR3 spans 14 residues. CDR3 in amino acids: CASSPTGMGQPQHF. Written as DNA, the CDR3 is TGTGCCAGCAGCCCTACAGGGATGGGACAGCCCCAGCATTTT.

This clone has only one observation. The CDR3 DNA follows: TGTGCCAGCCAGGATCTCTCCTACGAGCAGTACTTC. Translating gives CASQDLSYEQYF. The chain carries TRBV7-2 and TRBJ2-5; D unclear. The J call may be faulty, since TRBJ2-7 better matches the DNA end. Germline V lookup: CDR1 SGHTA, CDR2 FQGNSA. There are 12 residues in the CDR3.

There are a few counts of this clone. This sequence joins TRBV7-7 and TRBJ2-2; possible D gene TRBD1, 5 bases. V was clipped by 5 bases and J by 2 bases, with 9 bases between them. Looked up from germline, CDR1 is SSHAT and CDR2 is FNYEAQ (reference sequence). This CDR3 contains 14 residues. The CDR3 reads CASSLTDNTGELFF. DNA for the CDR3: TGTGCCAGCAGCCTGACAGACAACACCGGGGAGCTGTTTTTT.

Here the CDR3 DNA reads TGCAGCGTTGTGCTGCTAGACTACGAGCAGTACTTC. The encoded protein is CSVVLLDYEQYF. The chain uses TRBV29-1 and TRBJ2-7, with D hard to call. The germline V and J ends were trimmed by 4 bases and 3 bases, with 10 bases remaining between them. Germline V CDR1 and CDR2: SQVTM, ANQGSEA. There are 12 residues in the CDR3.

V and J are TRBV5-4 and TRBJ2-6; D could derive from TRBD1 or TRBD2 (5 bases each). Germline CDR1 and CDR2: SGHNT and YYREEE (reference sequence). Trimming stripped 6 bases from V and 4 bases from J, with 14 bases between. The CDR3 length is 15 residues. CDR3 coding DNA: TGTGCCAGCATCCGCACGGGGACCGGGGCCAACGTCCTGACTTTC. It yields the protein CASIRTGTGANVLTF.

The chain links TRBV6-5 to TRBJ1-5; unclear D gene. V lost 6 bases, J lost 1 base, and 10 bases lay in between. This CDR3 region has 14 residues. Germline values: CDR1 MNHEY, CDR2 SVGAGI. CDR3 sequence (DNA): TGTGCCAGCAGACCCGGACGGAGCAATCAGCCCCAGCATTTT. Its protein is CASRPGRSNQPQHF.

V and J are TRBV6-1 and TRBJ2-7; a possible D gene is TRBD2 (7 bases). The CDR3 totals 15 residues. Germline V gene data show CDR1 as MNHNS and CDR2 as SASEGT. Deletions cut 2 bases from V and 5 bases from J, with 16 bases between. The CDR3: CASSERGGPGNEQYF. The CDR3 nucleotides read TGTGCCAGCAGTGAAAGGGGGGGGCCGGGGAACGAGCAGTACTTC.

The chain couples TRBV2 to TRBJ2-1, with D possibly matching TRBD1 (5 bases). This CDR3 is 12 amino acids long. V was clipped by 6 bases and J by 6 bases, with 9 bases between them. Germline V gene sequence: CDR1 SNHLY, CDR2 FYNNEI. The CDR3 DNA reads as TGTGCCAGCAGAGGGGTGATCAATGAGCAGTTCTTC. Translated: CASRGVINEQFF.

The chain is built from TRBV6-1 and TRBJ1-5, with D hard to call. The CDR3 covers 13 residues. The V end was cut by 2 bases, the J end by 0 bases, with 2 bases between. Per the germline V gene, CDR1 is MNHNS and CDR2 is SASEGT. The CDR3 DNA follows: TGTGCCAGCAGTGAATATAGCAATCAGCCCCAGCATTTT. Amino acid sequence: CASSEYSNQPQHF.

The chain has TRBV2 and TRBJ2-1; 16 positions agree with TRBD2. The CDR3 runs to 23 residues. Trimming removed 3 bases from V and 1 base from J; junction bases left unmatched: 18. Per germline, CDR1 SNHLY and CDR2 FYNNEI. CDR3 nucleotides: TGTGCCAGCAGTGATCCCCTCTGGGGGACTAGCGGGAGGGCCCTGGGTTCCTACAATGAGCAGTTCTTC. This sequence encodes CASSDPLWGTSGRALGSYNEQFF.

This chain links TRBV19 with TRBJ1-2; 10 bases line up with TRBD1. The CDR3 consists of 15 residues. V was clipped by 5 bases and J by 4 bases; unmatched bases: 7. The V gene's germline CDR1 is LNHDA and CDR2 SQIVND (reference sequence). CDR3 in amino acids: CASSEPGQGFYGYTF. The CDR3 DNA sequence: TGTGCCAGTAGTGAACCGGGACAGGGGTTCTATGGCTACACCTTC.

The chain joins TRBV6-6 to TRBJ1-3; possible D gene TRBD1, 5 bases. V was shortened by 10 bases and J by 0 bases, with 19 bases between the two germline ends. CDR3 length: 16 amino acids. The germline V gene has CDR1 MNHNY and CDR2 SVGAGI (reference sequence). The DNA for the CDR3 is TGTGCCACCGCCTCCCGGGGGGAAACCTCTGGAAACACCATATATTTT. This gives the protein CATASRGETSGNTIYF.

By share, this clone counts as large. The J gene is TRBJ2-1, the V gene TRBV5-1; tentative D call: TRBD2 (6 bases). The ends were cut back, 0 bases at V and 7 bases at J, with 14 bases in the middle. The CDR3 is 15 residues long. CDR1 and CDR2 from the germline V gene are SGHRS and YFSETQ. The CDR3 nucleotides read TGCGCCAGCAGCTTGGGAGGAGCGGGCCCTAATGAGCAGTTCTTC. Amino acids: CASSLGGAGPNEQFF.

Turning to this clone: Other DNA sequences from this sample encode an identical CDR3 as well. This sequence joins TRBV5-1 and TRBJ1-1, with 8 bases fitting TRBD1. J was trimmed by 4 bases and V by 3 bases; bases with no gene match: 5. The CDR3 consists of 14 residues. Germline assignment: CDR1 SGHRS and CDR2 YFSETQ. The CDR3 nucleotides are TGCGCCAGCAGCTATACTACAGGGGGCACTGAAGCTTTCTTT. Amino acid sequence: CASSYTTGGTEAFF.

V gene TRBV27 combines with J gene TRBJ2-7, with 11 bases matching TRBD2. This CDR3 comprises 15 residues. The V gene's germline CDR1 is MNHEY and CDR2 SMNVEV (reference sequence). The V and J ends lost 3 bases and 1 base, in that order; junction bases with no gene match: 2. DNA for the CDR3: TGTGCCAGCAGTTTGGCTAGCGGGGGGTCCTACGAGCAGTACTTC. Its translation: CASSLASGGSYEQYF.

V is TRBV11-2 and J is TRBJ2-2; D gene ambiguous. The CDR3 extends over 13 amino acids. Trimming took off 3 bases at V and 5 bases at J, with 7 bases between the two ends. From germline, CDR1 is SGHAT and CDR2 FQNNGV. The CDR3 protein is CASSFKATGELFF. DNA of the CDR3: TGTGCCAGCAGCTTCAAAGCAACCGGGGAGCTGTTTTTT.

The chain is built from TRBV19 and TRBJ2-7; D is tentatively TRBD1 or TRBD2 (5 bases each). Trimming took off 5 bases at V and 4 bases at J, with 12 bases between the two ends. Per germline, CDR1 LNHDA and CDR2 SQIVND (reference sequence). The CDR3 is made up of 13 amino acids. The CDR3 DNA reads TGTGCCAGTAGTGAAGGGACGGGGTACGAGCAGTACTTC. This translates into CASSEGTGYEQYF.

The chain employs TRBV6-5 and TRBJ2-5, with 14 bases aligning to TRBD2. CDR1 is MNHEY, CDR2 SVGAGI, per germline. The CDR3 is made up of 15 amino acids. V trimming: 4 bases; J trimming: 4 bases; junction bases outside the gene matches: 2. The CDR3: CASSFGTSGRETQYF. The CDR3 DNA reads as TGTGCCAGCAGTTTCGGGACTAGCGGGAGAGAGACCCAGTACTTC.

This clone was counted only a few times. The chain combines TRBV27 with TRBJ2-1; tentatively, D is TRBD1 (5 bases). The germline V gene has CDR1 MNHEY and CDR2 SMNVEV (reference sequence). The V and J ends lost 6 bases and 0 bases respectively, with 18 bases between them. The CDR3 spans 17 residues. CDR3 in amino acids: CASSLRAGRSSYNEQFF. CDR3 nucleotides: TGTGCCAGCAGCCTAAGAGCAGGGCGTAGCTCCTACAATGAGCAGTTCTTC.

This CDR3 reads CASSLTGTGNYGYTF. The CDR3 DNA follows: TGTGCCAGCAGCTTAACCGGGACAGGGAACTATGGCTACACCTTC. The rearrangement uses TRBV4-2 and TRBJ1-2; 9 bases are a match to TRBD1. V was pared by 5 bases and J by 2 bases, with 6 bases of the junction left unmatched. Per the germline V gene, CDR1 is LGHNA and CDR2 is YNFKEQ. CDR3 length equals 15 residues.

This clone showed up just once. The rearrangement uses TRBV6-5 and TRBJ1-1; weak D call: TRBD1 (5 bases). Germline V gene data show CDR1 as MNHEY and CDR2 as SVGAGI. CDR3 length: 13 residues. The germline V and J ends were trimmed by 6 bases and 4 bases, with 12 bases remaining between them. The CDR3 is CASRAGFGTEAFF. The CDR3 DNA follows: TGTGCCAGCAGAGCAGGGTTCGGCACTGAAGCTTTCTTT.

V gene TRBV15 combines with J gene TRBJ1-1; D uncertain. CDR3 length: 14 amino acids. Germline CDR1 LNHNV, CDR2 YYDKDF (reference sequence). Trimming removed 5 bases at V and 1 base at J, with 11 bases between. CDR3 loop: CATSPPRGNTEAFF. The CDR3 DNA sequence: TGTGCCACCAGCCCGCCCCGGGGGAACACTGAAGCTTTCTTT.

The V call is TRBV5-1, the J call TRBJ1-4; TRBD1 might be the D (5 bases). Germline CDR1 and CDR2: SGHRS and YFSETQ. Deletions cut 4 bases from V and 5 bases from J, with 12 bases between. There are 14 residues in the CDR3. CDR3 region: CASSIRDPNEKLFF. For the CDR3, the DNA is TGCGCCAGCAGCATCCGGGACCCAAATGAAAAACTGTTTTTT.

The DNA of the CDR3 is TGTGCCAGCAGTTTTGAGGGTCTGAGTGGCTACACCTTC. Protein: CASSFEGLSGYTF. The rearrangement uses TRBV6-6 and TRBJ1-2; D is unclear. Germline CDR1 and CDR2: MNHNY and SVGAGI (reference sequence). The CDR3 loop spans 13 amino acids. The V and J ends lost 4 bases and 7 bases respectively, with 13 bases between them.

This chain joins TRBV18 and TRBJ2-5, with 9 positions matching TRBD1. The V and J ends lost 3 bases and 3 bases, in that order; junction bases with no gene match: 8. Germline-derived CDR1 and CDR2 are KGHSH and LQKENI. The length of the CDR3 is 16 residues. The CDR3 DNA sequence: TGTGCCAGCTCACCGAGAAAAGGGGACAGGGAAGAGACCCAGTACTTC. This codes for CASSPRKGDREETQYF.

This clone has just a few counts. The genes are TRBV18 and TRBJ2-6; D possibly matches TRBD1 or TRBD2 (5 bases each). V was pared by 1 base and J by 0 bases, with 16 bases between. This CDR3 has 19 amino acids. Per germline, CDR1 KGHSH and CDR2 LQKENI. The DNA of the CDR3 is TGTGCCAGCTCACCACTGATTCGGGGACCGAGCTCTGGGGCCAACGTCCTGACTTTC. Protein: CASSPLIRGPSSGANVLTF.